These 11 T cell receptor beta chains share one sample of origin, sequenced in a study of control samples from healthy donors and cancer patients. The protocol was immunoSEQ multiplex PCR, while the TCRdb copy is restricted to in-frame clones and leaves out a portion. Found here are some 76,000 clones, 85% to 90% of them singletons; the top ten hold 15% to 20%. The sequencing input was PBMCs. The receptors originated from a man aged 55 to 70 with lung cancer.

The chain recombines TRBV18 with TRBJ1-6, with 9 bases aligning to TRBD1. The CDR3 has 15 residues. Looked up from germline, CDR1 is KGHSH and CDR2 is LQKENI. Germline trimming cut 3 bases from V and 7 bases from J; bases unmatched to any gene: 4. CDR3 in amino acids: CASSPTTGGNSPLHF. The DNA of the CDR3 is TGTGCCAGCTCACCTACGACAGGGGGAAATTCACCCCTCCACTTT.

Details on this clone: Other DNA sequences from this sample encode an identical CDR3 as well. The rearrangement joins TRBV3-1 (or the pseudogene TRBV3-2) to TRBJ2-1; no reliable D call. The CDR3 totals 13 residues. Germline-derived CDR1 and CDR2 are LGHDT and YNNKEL (reference sequence). The V end lost 4 bases, the J end lost 0 bases, and 4 bases lay between the germline ends. CDR3 nucleotide sequence: TGTGCCAGCAGCCCTCCCTCCTACAATGAGCAGTTCTTC. Protein product: CASSPPSYNEQFF.

A single count supports this clone. This chain links TRBV10-1 with TRBJ2-5, with 8 bases matching TRBD2. The V segment lost 3 bases and the J segment 4 bases; nucleotides outside the gene matches: 4. This CDR3 is 14 amino acids long. Germline values: CDR1 WNHNN, CDR2 SYGVQD (reference sequence). CDR3 in amino acids: CASSDGGALETQYF. For the CDR3, the DNA is TGCGCCAGCAGTGACGGGGGGGCCTTAGAGACCCAGTACTTC.

J is TRBJ2-1 and V is TRBV29-1; 7 bases align to TRBD1. CDR3 length: 12 amino acids. Germline V gene lookup returns CDR1 SQVTM and CDR2 ANQGSEA. Trimming took 3 bases from V and 7 from J; bases not matched to a gene: 3. This chain's CDR3 is CSVDPRGNEQFF. In nucleotides, the CDR3 is TGCAGCGTTGACCCCAGGGGGAATGAGCAGTTCTTC.

This chain joins TRBV7-9 and TRBJ2-5, with 8 nucleotides matching TRBD2. CDR3 length: 17 residues. Germline V gene lookup returns CDR1 SEHNR and CDR2 FQNEAQ (reference sequence). The V and J ends lost 7 bases and 0 bases, in that order; junction bases with no gene match: 13. The CDR3 sequence: CASNSFGRAGDQETQYF. As DNA, the CDR3 is TGTGCCAGCAACAGCTTCGGTCGAGCGGGGGACCAAGAGACCCAGTACTTC.

V usage is TRBV10-3 and J usage is TRBJ1-1; 11 bases map to TRBD1. The CDR3 totals 14 residues. From germline, CDR1 is ENHRY and CDR2 SYGVKD. V lost 5 bases, J lost 4 bases, and 3 bases stayed unmatched. The CDR3: CAISSGTGGTEAFF. The CDR3 DNA reads as TGTGCCATCAGTTCCGGGACAGGGGGCACTGAAGCTTTCTTT.

This chain joins TRBV18 and TRBJ1-1; the match to TRBD1 covers 9 bases. Germline CDR1 reads KGHSH; CDR2 reads LQKENI. The CDR3 extends over 15 amino acids. The junction had 3 bases not matched to a gene; V was cut back by 3 bases and J by 1 base. The CDR3 loop is CASSPWTGENTEAFF. The CDR3, as DNA: TGTGCCAGCTCACCGTGGACAGGGGAGAACACTGAAGCTTTCTTT.

The genes are TRBV7-8 and TRBJ1-1, with D possibly TRBD1 on 6 matching bases. This CDR3 spans 15 amino acids. Germline V gene sequence: CDR1 SGHVS, CDR2 FQNEAQ. The germline V and J ends were trimmed by 7 bases and 0 bases, with 15 bases remaining between them. The chain's CDR3 is CASNRDTRMNTEAFF. The DNA for the CDR3 is TGTGCCAGCAACAGGGACACCCGAATGAACACTGAAGCTTTCTTT.

The rearrangement links TRBV5-1 to TRBJ1-2, with TRBD1 matching over 8 bases. The V and J ends lost 4 bases and 4 bases, in that order; junction bases with no gene match: 9. This CDR3 has 15 residues. CDR1 and CDR2 from the germline V gene are SGHRS and YFSETQ. The CDR3, as DNA: TGCGCCAGCAGCCAGAGGACAGGGACCGGCTATGGCTACACCTTC. This gives the protein CASSQRTGTGYGYTF.

The gene calls are TRBV7-9 and TRBJ2-4; D gene uncertain. Germline V lookup: CDR1 SEHNR, CDR2 FQNEAQ (reference sequence). The CDR3 runs 15 residues. The V and J ends lost 3 bases and 0 bases respectively, with 9 bases between them. CDR3 region: CASSLSSIAKNIQYF. CDR3 DNA: TGTGCCAGCAGCTTGAGTTCCATAGCCAAAAACATTCAGTACTTC. The whole variable domain, filled in from reference TRBV7-9 and TRBJ2-4, reads DTGVSQNPRHKITKRGQNVTFRCDPISEHNRLYWYRQTLGQGPEFLTYFQNEAQLEKSRLLSDRFSAERPKGSFSTLEIQRTEQGDSAMYLCASSLSSIAKNIQYFGAGTRLSVL.

This sequence joins TRBV11-2 and TRBJ1-1; perhaps TRBD1 as D (6 bases). The CDR3 contains 12 residues. In germline, CDR1 is SGHAT, CDR2 FQNNGV. V shed 5 bases and J shed 7 bases, with 11 bases lying between them. The CDR3 DNA reads TGTGCCAGCAGCCCCGGACAGAGTGAAGCTTTCTTT. Translated, it gives CASSPGQSEAFF.